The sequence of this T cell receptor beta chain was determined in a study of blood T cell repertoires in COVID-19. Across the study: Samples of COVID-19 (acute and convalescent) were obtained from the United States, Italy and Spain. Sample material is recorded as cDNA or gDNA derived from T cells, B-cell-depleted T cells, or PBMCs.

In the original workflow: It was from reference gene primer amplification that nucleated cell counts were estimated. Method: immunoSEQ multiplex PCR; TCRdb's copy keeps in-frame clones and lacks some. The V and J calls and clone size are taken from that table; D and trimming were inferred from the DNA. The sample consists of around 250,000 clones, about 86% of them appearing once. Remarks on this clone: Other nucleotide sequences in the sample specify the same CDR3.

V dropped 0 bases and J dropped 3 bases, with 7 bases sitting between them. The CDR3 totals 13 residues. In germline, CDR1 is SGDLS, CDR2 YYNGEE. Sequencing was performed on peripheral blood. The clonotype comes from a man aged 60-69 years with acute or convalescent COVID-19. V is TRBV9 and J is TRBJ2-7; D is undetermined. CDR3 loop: CASSVGVSYEQYF. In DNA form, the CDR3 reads TGTGCCAGCAGCGTAGGAGTGAGCTACGAGCAGTACTTC. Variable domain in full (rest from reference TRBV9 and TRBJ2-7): DSGVTQTPKHLITATGQRVTLRCSPRSGDLSVYWYQQSLDQGLQFLIQYYNGEERAKGNILERFSAQQFPDLHSELNLSSLELGDSALYFCASSVGVSYEQYFGPGTRLTVT.